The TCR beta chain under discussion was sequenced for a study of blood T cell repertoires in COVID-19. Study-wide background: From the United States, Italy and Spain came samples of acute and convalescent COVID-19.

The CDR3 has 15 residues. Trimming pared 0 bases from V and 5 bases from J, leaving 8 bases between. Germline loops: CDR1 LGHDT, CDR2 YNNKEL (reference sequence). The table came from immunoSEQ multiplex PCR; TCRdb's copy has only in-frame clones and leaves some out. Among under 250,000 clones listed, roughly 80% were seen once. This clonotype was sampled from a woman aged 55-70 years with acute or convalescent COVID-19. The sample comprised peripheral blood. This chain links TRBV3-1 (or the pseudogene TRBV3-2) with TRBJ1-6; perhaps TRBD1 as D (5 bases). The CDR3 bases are TGTGCCAGCAGCCAAGATTTAGGGGATAATTCACCCCTCCACTTT. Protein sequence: CASSQDLGDNSPLHF.